Listed here is a single T cell receptor beta chain. Its antigen is not identified. The sample belongs to a study of radiation and T cells in renal cell carcinoma. Study details: Nephrectomy followed 15 Gy stereotactic body radiation by 4 weeks. General observations from the study: In blood, top tumor clones expanded by 2 weeks, shrinking by 4.

Assay: immunoSEQ multiplex PCR; the TCRdb copy retains only in-frame clones and omits some. Of approximately 100,000 clones in the sample, 70% to 90% are singletons; the top ten hold less than 10%. Time point in this sample: baseline pretreatment blood. Treatment reported: 15 Gy SBRT to primary tumor, nephrectomy 4 weeks later. Looked up from germline, CDR1 is MNHEY and CDR2 is SVGAGI. This CDR3 is built from 14 residues. The V gene end was trimmed by 2 bases and the J gene end by 7 bases; junction bases not matched to a gene: 8. This chain links TRBV6-5 with TRBJ2-7; 7 nucleotides agree with TRBD2. The TCR was taken from a man aged 45-60 years with renal cell carcinoma. Material: blood, obtained from a patient whose treatment included radiotherapy and nephrectomy. This CDR3 reads CASSYSASGGEQYF. The CDR3 DNA sequence: TGTGCCAGCAGTTACAGTGCTAGCGGAGGTGAGCAGTACTTC.